This TCR beta chain derives from a study of tumor and adjacent non-tumor tissue in lung cancer. Study-wide background: Patients comprised about a dozen adenocarcinoma, 2 squamous cell carcinoma and 1 small cell lung cancer. Patients were aged roughly 30 to 76, about ten men and roughly five women, stage I to III. Findings of the study overall: Higher tumor TCR diversity was associated with shorter survival.

This clonotype was seen only once. Its antigen is not known. This may be a read error, as it is one base from a much larger clone. Germline V lookup: CDR1 SGHAT, CDR2 FQNNGV. The CDR3 has 14 residues. A modified ARM-PCR protocol with three rounds of nested PCR amplified TCRbeta. Each CDR3 protein gets one entry after TCRdb re-called the multiplex PCR reads with MiXCR. The repertoire holds 60,000 to 90,000 distinct CDR3 sequences, with more than 60% as singletons. This sample's RNA came from whole unsorted tissue. The chain joins TRBV11-2 to TRBJ1-2; D remains ambiguous. The sample was lung tumor tissue. This receptor was obtained from a woman between 50 and 59 years old with non-small cell lung cancer. The chain's CDR3 is CAGSLSTPRGRYTF. In nucleotides, the CDR3 is TGTGCCGGCAGCTTATCGACCCCCCGTGGGCGCTACACCTTC.